This TCR beta chain derives from a study of control samples from healthy donors and cancer patients. The CDR3 length is 13 residues. Germline V gene lookup returns CDR1 SGHDT and CDR2 YYEEEE. Trimming cost V 4 bases and J 8 bases; bases outside gene matches: 7. Method: immunoSEQ multiplex PCR; TCRdb's copy keeps in-frame clones and lacks some. The table records 100,000 to 150,000 clones, 80% to 95% of them present only once. The chain links TRBV5-6 to TRBJ1-2, with 8 bases identical to TRBD1. The receptor comes from a man aged 18-30 years in good health. Specimen: blood. This CDR3 reads CASSLRDRPGYTF. For the CDR3, the DNA is TGTGCCAGCAGCCTACGGGACAGGCCAGGCTACACCTTC. The full variable domain, in which reference TRBV5-6 and TRBJ1-2 provide the parts outside the CDR3, is DAGVTQSPTHLIKTRGQQVTLRCSPKSGHDTVSWYQQALGQGPQFIFQYYEEEERQRGNFPDRFSGHQFPNYSSELNVNALLLGDSALYLCASSLRDRPGYTFGSGTRLTVV.